This entry features one T cell receptor beta chain sequence. The source of the sample is a study of blood T cell repertoires in COVID-19. Study context: Samples came from the United States, Italy and Spain, spanning acute and convalescent COVID-19. PBMCs, B-cell-depleted T cells, or T cells were the source of the cDNA or gDNA that made up the material.

Germline V gives CDR1 MNHEY, CDR2 SVGAGI. The V segment lost 7 bases and the J segment 1 base; nucleotides outside the gene matches: 9. This CDR3 is built from 15 residues. Cohort assignment relied on participant-reported clinical history. Measured with immunoSEQ multiplex PCR; TCRdb has only the in-frame clones, and not every one. The sample contains roughly 260,000 clones, 87% of which appear only once. What was sequenced was PBMCs or T cells enriched from blood (not recorded which). This chain uses TRBV6-5 with TRBJ1-2, with 7 bases fitting TRBD1. This sequence was found in a woman aged 25-40 years with acute COVID-19. The DNA of the CDR3 is TGTGCCAGCAACACCGGGACAGAAAATAACTATGGCTACACCTTC. Encoded protein: CASNTGTENNYGYTF.